The clone carrying this T cell receptor (beta chain) was picked up a small number of times. Sequenced by immunoSEQ multiplex PCR; TCRdb stores in-frame clones only, minus some. The data hold some 2,000,000 clones, with about 95% observed a single time. Germline V CDR1 and CDR2: LNHDA, SQIVND (reference sequence). This CDR3 is built from 13 residues. V was clipped by 4 bases and J by 0 bases, with 6 bases between them. The record originates from a study of shared clonotypes between healthy human individuals. Input material: naive CD4+ T cells sorted from blood. This sample's subset: CD45RA+ positively selected. This receptor was obtained from a man aged 18 to 29 in good health. V usage is TRBV19 and J usage is TRBJ1-1; possible D gene TRBD1, 5 bases. The CDR3 loop is CASSRQMNTEAFF. The CDR3 DNA reads TGTGCCAGTAGTAGACAGATGAACACTGAAGCTTTCTTT.